This TCR beta chain comes out of a study of radiotherapy plus CTLA-4 blockade in lung cancer. The overall study: Disease control reached approximately 31%, with objective responses in over 15%. Broader study findings: Best predicting response, reportedly, were early blood T cell clone dynamics, with interferon-beta. In blood, tumor-derived TCR clones expanded after radiotherapy plus ipilimumab.

Some clones are missing from TCRdb's copy, which holds only in-frame ones; the method was immunoSEQ multiplex PCR. Found here are about 60,000 clones, around four fifths of them singletons; the top ten hold 3.5% to 4%. Remarks on this clone: What it binds is unknown.

Ipilimumab-mediated CTLA-4 blockade plus focal radiation was given to patients having chemo-refractory metastatic non-small-cell lung cancer. The germline V gene has CDR1 MNHNS and CDR2 SASEGT. V lost 0 bases and J 4 bases, leaving 12 bases between the germline ends. The CDR3 spans 16 residues. The sample consisted of peripheral blood, taken from a patient treated with radiotherapy plus ipilimumab. This chain uses TRBV6-1 with TRBJ1-4; tentative D call: TRBD1 (5 bases). This clonotype originated in a human donor with non-small cell lung cancer who had a partial response to radiotherapy plus ipilimumab. CDR3: CASSEAVPRVNEKLFF. CDR3 nucleotides: TGTGCCAGCAGTGAAGCAGTCCCCAGGGTTAATGAAAAACTGTTTTTT.